This entry describes one TCR beta chain. The antigen remains unidentified. Nashville, Tennessee was home to all donors, each a Caucasian adult. The CD4+ fraction was divided into a CD45RA+ naive subset and a CD45RA-negative memory subset. Profiling relied on immunoSEQ multiplex PCR, and the TCRdb table lists in-frame clones only, not all of them. This table has about 1.4 million clones, 96% appearing once. This sample is drawn from a study of shared clonotypes between healthy human individuals. Study as a whole: The plates for each donor numbered three CD4 naive, three CD4 memory, two CD8 naive and one CD8 memory.

Germline V lookup: CDR1 PRHDT, CDR2 FYEKMQ (reference sequence). This CDR3 comprises 16 residues. The V and J ends lost 2 bases and 0 bases respectively, with 13 bases between them. Study-wide points: Investigators expected sequencing depth to affect clonotype sharing among donors.

The chain combines TRBV13 with TRBJ2-5; D ambiguous. What was sequenced was naive CD4+ T cells sorted from blood. Noted subset: CD45RA+ positively selected. The TCR sequence derives from a man aged 25-45 years in good health. As DNA, the CDR3 is TGTGCCAGCAGCTTATTTCCCCCCCGGGACCAAGAGACCCAGTACTTC. Amino acids: CASSLFPPRDQETQYF. Using reference TRBV13 and TRBJ2-5 for the parts outside the CDR3, the full variable domain is AAGVIQSPRHLIKEKRETATLKCYPIPRHDTVYWYQQGPGQDPQFLISFYEKMQSDKGSIPDRFSAQQFSDYHSELNMSSLELGDSALYFCASSLFPPRDQETQYFGPGTRLLVL.